This T cell receptor (beta chain) was recorded in a study of T-cell memory formation after mild COVID-19. The germline V gene encodes CDR1 SGHAT and CDR2 FQNNGV. V lost 7 bases and J lost 5, with 17 bases in between. The CDR3 consists of 14 residues. This clonotype appeared a few times. TCRdb ran MiXCR on the 5' RACE reads and lists one entry per CDR3 protein. The sample consists of about 240,000 distinct CDR3 sequences, roughly 9.4% of them appearing once. The rearrangement joins TRBV11-2 to TRBJ1-1; TRBD1 is a possible D gene (6 bases). Sequencing was performed on PBMCs or a T cell subset sorted from them (not recorded which). The source of this sequence is a young man who had mild COVID-19 (a few samples of this study predate the infection). Cell type and time point are not known. The CDR3 nucleotides read TGTGCCAGCACCCCTTGGGGGGGGCTAACTGAAGCTTTCTTT. It codes for CASTPWGGLTEAFF.